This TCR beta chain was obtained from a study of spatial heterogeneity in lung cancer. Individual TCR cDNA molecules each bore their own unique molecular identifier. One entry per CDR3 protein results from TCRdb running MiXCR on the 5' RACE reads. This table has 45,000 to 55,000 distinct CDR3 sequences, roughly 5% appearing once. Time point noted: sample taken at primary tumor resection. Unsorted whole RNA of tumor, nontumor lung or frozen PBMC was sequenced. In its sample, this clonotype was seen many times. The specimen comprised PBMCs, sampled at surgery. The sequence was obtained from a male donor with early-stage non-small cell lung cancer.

The CDR3, as DNA: TGTGCCAGTAGTCCACAGGGCGCCGGGTACGAGCAGTACTTC. Protein product: CASSPQGAGYEQYF. The chain employs TRBV19 and TRBJ2-7; TRBD1 is a possible D gene (6 bases). V lost 5 bases and J lost 4, with 15 bases in between. Per the germline V gene, CDR1 is LNHDA and CDR2 is SQIVND (reference sequence). This CDR3 is built from 14 residues.